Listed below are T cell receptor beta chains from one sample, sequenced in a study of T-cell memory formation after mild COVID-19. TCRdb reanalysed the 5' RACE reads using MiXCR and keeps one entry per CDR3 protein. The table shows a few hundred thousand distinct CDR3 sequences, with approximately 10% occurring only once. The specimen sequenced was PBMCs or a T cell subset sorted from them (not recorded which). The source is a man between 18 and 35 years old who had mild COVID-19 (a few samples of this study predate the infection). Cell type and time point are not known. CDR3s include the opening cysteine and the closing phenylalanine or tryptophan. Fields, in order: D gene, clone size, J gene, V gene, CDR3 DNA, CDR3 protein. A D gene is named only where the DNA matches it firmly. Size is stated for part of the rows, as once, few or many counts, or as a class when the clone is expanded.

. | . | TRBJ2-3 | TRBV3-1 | TGTGCCAGCAGCCAAGGTTTACAGGAAAGCACAGATACGCAGTATTTT | CASSQGLQESTDTQYF
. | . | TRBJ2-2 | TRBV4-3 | TGCGCCAGCAGCCAAATACCCGTCCGGGACATCGTCGGGGAGCTGTTTTTT | CASSQIPVRDIVGELFF
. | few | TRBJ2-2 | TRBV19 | TGTGCCACCTCCTCCAGAGGGGCTAACACCGGGGAGCTGTTTTTT | CATSSRGANTGELFF
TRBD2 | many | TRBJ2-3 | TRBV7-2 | TGTGCCAGCAGCTTAGCGAGATTCGGCGGGGGGGCTCGCACAGATACGCAGTATTTT | CASSLARFGGGARTDTQYF
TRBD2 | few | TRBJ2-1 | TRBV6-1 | TGTGCCAGCAGGGCCGGGACTAGCGGGGCGAATGAGCAGTTCTTC | CASRAGTSGANEQFF
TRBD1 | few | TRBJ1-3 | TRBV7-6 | TGTGCCAGCAGCGGGGACGGACAGGCTGTACGAAACACCATATATTTT | CASSGDGQAVRNTIYF
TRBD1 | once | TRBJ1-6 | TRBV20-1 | TGCAGTGCTAGAGATTGGCAGGGGGATTCCTATAATTCACCCCTCCACTTT | CSARDWQGDSYNSPLHF
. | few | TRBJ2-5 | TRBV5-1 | TGCGCCAGCAGCGACGGGGACCCTCAAGAGACCCAGTACTTC | CASSDGDPQETQYF
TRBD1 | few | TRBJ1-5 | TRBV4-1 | TGCGCCAGCAGCCAAGACCCCGGACAGGGTGTCTCTCAGCCCCAGCATTTT | CASSQDPGQGVSQPQHF
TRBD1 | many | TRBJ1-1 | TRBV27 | TGTGCCAGCAGTTTTATTGTCGGCAGGGGGCGTTGGGAAGCTTTCTTT | CASSFIVGRGRWEAFF
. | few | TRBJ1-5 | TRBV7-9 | TGTGCCAGCAGCCGAATCGATCAGCCCCAGCATTTT | CASSRIDQPQHF
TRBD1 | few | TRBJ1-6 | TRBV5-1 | TGCGCCAGCAGCTTGGGTCCAGGGGGTGTTTCACCCCTCCACTTT | CASSLGPGGVSPLHF
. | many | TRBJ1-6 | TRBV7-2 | TGTGCCAGCAGCTTCTGGACAAGCTCCCTCCACTTT | CASSFWTSSLHF
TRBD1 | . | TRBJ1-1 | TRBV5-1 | TGCGCCAGCAGATATGGGACAGCCTCGGGGAACACTGAAGCTTTCTTT | CASRYGTASGNTEAFF
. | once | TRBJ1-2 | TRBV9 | TGTGCCAGCAGCTCCTCGACAGTCTACTATGGCTACACCTTC | CASSSSTVYYGYTF
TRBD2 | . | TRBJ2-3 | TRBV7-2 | TGTGCCAGCAGCGGGCTAGCGGGGGGTTCAGATACGCAGTATTTT | CASSGLAGGSDTQYF
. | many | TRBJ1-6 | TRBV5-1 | TGCGCCAGCAGCTTGGCGGGGACCCGTTATAATTCACCCCTCCACTTT | CASSLAGTRYNSPLHF
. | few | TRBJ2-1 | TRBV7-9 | TGTGCCAGCAGCTTCTCTCAGTGGAATGAGCAGTTCTTC | CASSFSQWNEQFF
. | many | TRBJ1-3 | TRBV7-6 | TGTGCCAGCAGCTTATCCGGGACGCCGAGCTCTGGAAACACCATATATTTT | CASSLSGTPSSGNTIYF
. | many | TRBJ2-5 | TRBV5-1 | TGCGCCAGCATGGAGGGGGGCAACATACAAGAGACCCAGTACTTC | CASMEGGNIQETQYF
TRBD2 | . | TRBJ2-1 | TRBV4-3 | TGCGCCAGCAGCGGGTTCAGCGGGGGTTACTCCTACAATGAGCAGTTCTTC | CASSGFSGGYSYNEQFF
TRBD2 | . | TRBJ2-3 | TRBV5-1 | TGCGCCAGCAGCGCCAGACTAGCGGGTTACACAGATACGCAGTATTTT | CASSARLAGYTDTQYF
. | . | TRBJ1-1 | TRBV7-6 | TGTGCCAGCAGCACGGGACACCAGAACACTGAAGATTTCTTT | CASSTGHQNTEDFF
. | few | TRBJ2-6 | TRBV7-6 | TGTGCCAGCAGCCGCGACCCGACTGGGGCCAACGTCCTGACTTTC | CASSRDPTGANVLTF
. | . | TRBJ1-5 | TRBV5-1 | TGCGCCAGCAGCTTGGGGGCGGGGGATAGCAATCAGCCCCAGCATTTT | CASSLGAGDSNQPQHF
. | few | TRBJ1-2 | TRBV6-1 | TGTGCCAGCAGTGAACGCCCTTACTATGGCTACACCTTC | CASSERPYYGYTF
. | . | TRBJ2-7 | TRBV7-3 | TGTGCCAGCAGACCAACAGGGTGCGAGCAGTACTTC | CASRPTGCEQYF
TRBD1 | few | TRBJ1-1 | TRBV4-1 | TGCGCCAGCAGCCTCGTTTGGGGACAGGGGCCAACTGAAGCTTTCTTT | CASSLVWGQGPTEAFF
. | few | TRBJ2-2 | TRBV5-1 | TGCGCCAGCAGCCTACAGGGTCGCACCGGGGAGCTGTTTTTT | CASSLQGRTGELFF
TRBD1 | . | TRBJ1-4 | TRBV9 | TGTGCCAGCAGCCGAACAGGGGGCAAGGGTGAAAAACTGTTTTTT | CASSRTGGKGEKLFF
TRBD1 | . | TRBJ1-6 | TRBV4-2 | TGTGCCAGCAGCCAAGATCGGGGGACAGGGGGTTCACCCCTCCACTTT | CASSQDRGTGGSPLHF
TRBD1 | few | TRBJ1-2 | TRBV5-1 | TGCGCCAGCAGCCCTACCGGGACAGGGGGACTTGGCTACACCTTC | CASSPTGTGGLGYTF
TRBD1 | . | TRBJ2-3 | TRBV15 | TGTGCCACCAGCCAGGTTCGAGGGGGCGCCGCTAGCACAGATACGCAGTATTTT | CATSQVRGGAASTDTQYF
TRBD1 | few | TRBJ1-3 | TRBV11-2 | TGTGCCAGTGGACAGGGAAGAGCTGGAAACACCATATATTTT | CASGQGRAGNTIYF
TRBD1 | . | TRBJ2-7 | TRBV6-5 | TGTGCCAGCAGTTACATGGGACAGGGGGACGGGCAGTACTTC | CASSYMGQGDGQYF
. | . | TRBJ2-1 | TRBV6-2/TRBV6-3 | TGTGCCAGCAGCCCTAGGATTGGGAGGTTCTTC | CASSPRIGRFF
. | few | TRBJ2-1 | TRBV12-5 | TGTGCTAGTTCAGGGACCTACAATGAGCAGTTCTTC | CASSGTYNEQFF
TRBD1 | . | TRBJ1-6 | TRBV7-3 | TGTGCCAGCAGCGCGGGACAGGGCGCGAATTCACCCCTCCACTTT | CASSAGQGANSPLHF
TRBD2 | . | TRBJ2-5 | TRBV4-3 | TGCGCCAGCAGCCAAGACGGGGGGGCAGGGGAGACCCAGTACTTC | CASSQDGGAGETQYF
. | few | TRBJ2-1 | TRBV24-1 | TGTGCCACCAGTGATGGGATGAAGGGTAGCAATGAGCAGTTCTTC | CATSDGMKGSNEQFF
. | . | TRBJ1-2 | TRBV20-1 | TGCAGTGCCCCCGACAGCAAAGGGGCTTATGGCTACACCTTC | CSAPDSKGAYGYTF
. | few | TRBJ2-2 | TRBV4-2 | TGTGCCAGCAGCCAAGATATGTCAGGGCTGGGCGGGGAGCTGTTTTTT | CASSQDMSGLGGELFF
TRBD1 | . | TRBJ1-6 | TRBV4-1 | TGCGCCAGCAGCCCGAATGGACAGGGTAATTCACCCCTCCACTTT | CASSPNGQGNSPLHF
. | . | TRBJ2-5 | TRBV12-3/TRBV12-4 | TGTGCCAGCAGTTTAGGGTCCCGGCGTGGGACCCAGTACTTC | CASSLGSRRGTQYF
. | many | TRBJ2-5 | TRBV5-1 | TGCGCCAGCAGCTTGGGAGCCGTCGTCCAAGAGACCCAGTACTTC | CASSLGAVVQETQYF
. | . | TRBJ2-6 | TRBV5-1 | TGCGCCAGCAGCGAAGGGGACTCTGGGGCCAACGTCCTGACTTTC | CASSEGDSGANVLTF
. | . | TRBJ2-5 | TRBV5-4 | TGTGCCAGCAGCTCTACAGGGGAGGGTGGAGAGACCCAGTACTTC | CASSSTGEGGETQYF
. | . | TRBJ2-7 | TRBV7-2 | TGTGCCAGCAGCTATGACAGAAACTACGAGCAGTACTTC | CASSYDRNYEQYF
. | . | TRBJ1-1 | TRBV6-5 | TGTGCCAGCAGCTTCCAAACTAACACTGAAGCTTTCTTT | CASSFQTNTEAFF
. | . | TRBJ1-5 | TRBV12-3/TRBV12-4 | TGTGCCAGCAGGCAGGGACTGCAGAATCAGCCCCAGCATTTT | CASRQGLQNQPQHF
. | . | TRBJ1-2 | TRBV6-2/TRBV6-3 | TGTGCCAGCAGCTCTTCGGGGGTCTACACCTTC | CASSSSGVYTF
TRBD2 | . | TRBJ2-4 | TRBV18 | TGTGCCAGCTCAGAACCGGGACTAGCGTTTACCATTCAGTACTTC | CASSEPGLAFTIQYF